These T cell receptor beta chains were read from a single sample in a study of graft-versus-host responses after intestinal transplantation. Their specific antigens are unknown. Generated by immunoSEQ multiplex PCR, the TCRdb table keeps only in-frame clones and is missing some. Here the sample spans just under 85,000 clones, 75% to 95% being singletons. This material consisted of unstimulated CD8+ T cells sorted from spleen or lymph node cells, taken before transplant. The receptors come from a human donor who was the organ donor for an intestinal transplant. The CDR3 runs from the conserved cysteine through the conserved F or W.

V gene	J gene	CDR3 protein
TRBV27	TRBJ2-5	CASRSGTGATQYF
TRBV5-1	TRBJ2-1	CASSLGLAGSYNEQFF
TRBV27	TRBJ1-1	CASSLSPRGPQAFF
TRBV19	TRBJ1-1	CASSKGNTEAFF
TRBV5-4	TRBJ2-7	CASSTREDSYEQYF
TRBV5-1	TRBJ2-1	CASSFSLTGSYNEQFF
TRBV29-1	TRBJ1-1	CSVGQWGTEAFF
TRBV7-9	TRBJ1-1	CASSPVDRGMNTEAFF
TRBV6-5	TRBJ2-7	CASSTYEQYF
TRBV28	TRBJ2-5	CASSLRLAGVTQYF
TRBV5-1	TRBJ2-3	CASSPWPGLLTDTQYF
TRBV4-1	TRBJ2-7	CASSQEEGSSYEQYF
TRBV13	TRBJ2-1	CASSSGLAGGSFGEQFF
TRBV6-6	TRBJ1-5	CASSGPGASNQPQHF
TRBV9	TRBJ2-5	CASSVFRGEQETQYF
TRBV15	TRBJ1-4	CATSRNRGPANEKLFF